This T cell receptor beta chain is from a study of Graves' ophthalmopathy and Graves' hyperthyroidism. Study-wide results and limits: Thyroid clonotypes that were expanded above 0.001 frequency mostly also appeared in blood.

Hyperthyroidism in these 18- to 65-year-old patients was newly diagnosed, lasting under 2 months. Clinical symptoms and serum thyroxine were used for diagnosis; TRAb, thyroid ultrasound and orbital computed tomography were also relied on. This clonotype was found many times. The antigen remains undetermined. Amplification targeted the TCR beta CDR3 regions, with RNA transcripts as the source material. Investigators did first-round RT-PCR with HTBI primers, then second-round multiplex PCR. Using its own MiXCR run on the multiplex PCR reads, TCRdb lists one record per CDR3 protein. Among hundreds of thousands of distinct CDR3 sequences listed, roughly 20% were seen once. After removal of 4 bases from V and 4 bases from J, the junction contained 11 bases not matched to a gene. Germline lookup yields CDR1 MNHEY and CDR2 SVGAGI. The CDR3 sequence is 16 residues long.

The V gene is TRBV6-5, the J gene TRBJ2-7, with TRBD1 matching over 9 bases. What was sequenced was peripheral blood. The TCR comes from a young woman with stable Graves' hyperthyroidism. Some clones in this sample may be carry-over from other donors' samples. The CDR3 bases are TGTGCCAGCAGTTCCAGCCTGGGACAGGGCGGTTACGAGCAGTACTTC. Its translation: CASSSSLGQGGYEQYF.